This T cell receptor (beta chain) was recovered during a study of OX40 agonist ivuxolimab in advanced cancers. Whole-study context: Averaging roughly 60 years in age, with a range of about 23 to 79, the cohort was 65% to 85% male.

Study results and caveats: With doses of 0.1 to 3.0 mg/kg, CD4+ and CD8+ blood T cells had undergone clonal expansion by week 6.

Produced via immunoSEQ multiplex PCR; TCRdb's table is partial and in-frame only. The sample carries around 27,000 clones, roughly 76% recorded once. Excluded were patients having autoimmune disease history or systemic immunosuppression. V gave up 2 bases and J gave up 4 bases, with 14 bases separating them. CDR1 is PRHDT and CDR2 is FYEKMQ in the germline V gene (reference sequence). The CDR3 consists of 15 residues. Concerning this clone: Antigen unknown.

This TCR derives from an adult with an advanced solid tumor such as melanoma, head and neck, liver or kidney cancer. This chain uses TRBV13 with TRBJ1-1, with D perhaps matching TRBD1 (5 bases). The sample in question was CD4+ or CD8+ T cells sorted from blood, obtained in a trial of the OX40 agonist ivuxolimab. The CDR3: CASSLQGKGITEAFF. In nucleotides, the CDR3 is TGTGCCAGCAGCTTACAGGGAAAGGGAATCACTGAAGCTTTCTTT.